The 8 T cell receptor beta chains below come from one sample, sequenced in a study of cytomegalovirus exposure and HLA in healthy donors. PCR involved 60 Vbeta and 13 Jbeta primers. The method was immunoSEQ multiplex PCR; TCRdb's version includes in-frame clones alone and lacks a portion of them. The sample lists roughly 100,000 clones, about 64% occurring once. Sample: PBMCs. The source of these receptors is a female donor in good health and CMV-seronegative.

The chain employs TRBV28 and TRBJ2-5; 7 bases agree with TRBD1. The CDR3 has 20 residues. Germline V CDR1 and CDR2: MDHEN, SYDVKM. V trimming: 8 bases; J trimming: 2 bases; junction bases outside the gene matches: 26. The CDR3 DNA follows: TGTGCCAGCCGGCGAGTGCCAGGACAGGTATCCCTCCTGGGGCAAGAGACCCAGTACTTC. Translation gives CASRRVPGQVSLLGQETQYF.

This clone came up a few times. J is TRBJ2-1 and V is TRBV28, with 10 bases lining up with TRBD2. The V gene's germline CDR1 is MDHEN and CDR2 SYDVKM. Unmatched junction bases numbered 9, after V lost 7 bases and J lost 9 bases. CDR3 length: 14 amino acids. CDR3 loop: CASTGDSGRSEQFF. The CDR3 nucleotides are TGTGCCAGCACCGGTGATAGCGGGAGGAGTGAGCAGTTCTTC.

The chain links TRBV28 to TRBJ1-2, with unresolved D. Trimming left V 2 bases short and J 4 bases short, with 8 bases between. The V gene's germline CDR1 is MDHEN and CDR2 SYDVKM. This CDR3 comprises 13 residues. As DNA, the CDR3 is TGTGCCAGCAGTTTAGGGCAGACCTATGGCTACACCTTC. Amino acid sequence: CASSLGQTYGYTF.

The chain carries TRBV5-5 and TRBJ2-1; D possibly corresponds to TRBD2 (6 bases). The CDR3 contains 18 residues. The germline gives CDR1 SGHKS, CDR2 YYEKEE (reference sequence). Trimming cost V 2 bases and J 9 bases, with 27 bases left between them. The CDR3 protein is CASSLSTSGTGERGEQFF. The CDR3 DNA follows: TGTGCCAGCAGCTTATCCACCTCGGGGACGGGAGAAAGAGGTGAGCAGTTCTTC.

This clone was seen a single time. V usage is TRBV14 and J usage is TRBJ2-5; TRBD2 aligns across 11 bases. CDR1 is SGHDN, CDR2 FVKESK, per germline. The V segment lost 2 bases and the J segment 4 bases; nucleotides outside the gene matches: 9. The CDR3 contains 17 residues. CDR3 in amino acids: CASSQRSLAGVRETQYF. The CDR3 nucleotides are TGTGCCAGCAGCCAAAGGTCACTAGCGGGAGTGAGAGAGACCCAGTACTTC.

With respect to this clone: The junction departs from germline at one end; a sequencing error may be responsible. Here the CDR3 reads CSSSQDRIAGVRETQYF. The CDR3 DNA reads as TGCTCCAGCAGCCAAGATCGGATAGCGGGAGTTCGAGAGACCCAGTACTTC. This rearrangement joins TRBV4-3 to TRBJ2-5; 9 bases fit TRBD2. The CDR3 length is 17 residues. Germline CDR1 and CDR2: LGHNA and YSLEER.

V usage is TRBV29-1 and J usage is TRBJ2-7; 12 nucleotides align to TRBD2. The germline gives CDR1 SQVTM, CDR2 ANQGSEA. V lost 4 bases, J lost 3 bases, and 7 bases stayed unmatched. The CDR3 consists of 15 residues. This chain's CDR3 is CSVVEGLAGNYEQYF. Here the CDR3 DNA reads TGCAGCGTTGTGGAAGGACTAGCGGGAAACTACGAGCAGTACTTC.

The gene calls are TRBV7-8 and TRBJ1-2; D might be TRBD1 (6 bases). Germline CDR1 reads SGHVS; CDR2 reads FQNEAQ. The CDR3 extends over 15 amino acids. The ends were cut back, 0 bases at V and 8 bases at J, with 16 bases in the middle. The CDR3 nucleotides are TGTGCCAGCAGCTTAGCGTCGGGGGGGGCACGAGGCTACACCTTC. The encoded protein is CASSLASGGARGYTF.